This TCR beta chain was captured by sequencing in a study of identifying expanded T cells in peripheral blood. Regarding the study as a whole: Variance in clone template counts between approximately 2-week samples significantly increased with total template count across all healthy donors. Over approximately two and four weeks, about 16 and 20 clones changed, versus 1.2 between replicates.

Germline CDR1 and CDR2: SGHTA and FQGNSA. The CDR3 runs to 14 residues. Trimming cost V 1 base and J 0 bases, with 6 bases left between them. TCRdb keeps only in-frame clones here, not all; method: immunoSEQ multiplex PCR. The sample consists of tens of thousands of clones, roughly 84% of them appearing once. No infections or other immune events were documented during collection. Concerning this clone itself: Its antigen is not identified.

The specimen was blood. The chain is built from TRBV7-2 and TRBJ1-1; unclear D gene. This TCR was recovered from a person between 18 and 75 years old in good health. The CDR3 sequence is CASSLVAVNTEAFF. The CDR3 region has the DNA TGTGCCAGCAGCTTAGTGGCGGTGAACACTGAAGCTTTCTTT.